The sequence of this T cell receptor beta chain was determined in a study of blood T cell repertoires in COVID-19. At the level of the study: Sites across the United States, Italy and Spain contributed samples from acute and convalescent COVID-19. T cells, B-cell-depleted T cells, or PBMCs supplied cDNA or gDNA.

The CDR3 runs 15 residues. Per the original data handling: Nucleated cell number was recorded as an estimate derived from reference gene primer amplification. Method: immunoSEQ multiplex PCR; TCRdb's copy keeps in-frame clones and lacks some. V and J calls and clone size are copied from that table; D and trimming were computed from the DNA. The table includes under 150,000 clones, 85% to 90% detected once. This clone was found a few times. Specimen: peripheral blood. This sequence originates from a woman in her forties with acute or convalescent COVID-19. The chain joins TRBV21-1 to TRBJ2-7; TRBD2, the table's D call, was not compared with the DNA. TRBV21-1 is recorded as a pseudogene. In nucleotides, the CDR3 is TGTGCCAGCAGCCTTAGACTAGCGGGGCTCTACGAGCAGTACTTC. Encoded protein: CASSLRLAGLYEQYF.